Listed below are T cell receptor beta chains from one sample, sequenced in a study of T cell responses to AZD1222 COVID-19 vaccine. Here immunoSEQ multiplex PCR was the method, and the copy in TCRdb shows in-frame clones only, minus some. The sample comprises 140,000 to 150,000 clones, under 95% of which are singletons, and more than 8% rests with the top ten. The material was peripheral blood, obtained on day 0 of AZD1222 vaccination. These receptors all come from an adult in good health. The CDR3 runs from the conserved cysteine through the conserved F or W. Fields, in order: D gene, clone size, J gene, CDR3 length, V gene, CDR3 protein, CDR3 DNA. D genes are given only for firm matches. Size is omitted from some rows. Given values are once, few, many or a class for expanded clones.

>-|-|TRBJ2-7|14|TRBV9
CASTEGAGSVEQYF
TGTGCCAGCACCGAAGGGGCAGGTTCGGTCGAGCAGTACTTC
>-|-|TRBJ1-1|14|TRBV7-9
CASSFVLANTEAFF
TGTGCCAGCAGCTTTGTTCTGGCGAACACTGAAGCTTTCTTT
>TRBD1|-|TRBJ2-7|13|TRBV5-1
CASRPGTGYEQYF
TGCGCCAGCAGACCCGGGACAGGATACGAGCAGTACTTC
>-|-|TRBJ1-3|15|TRBV4-1
CASRQRQGGGNTIYF
TGCGCCAGCAGGCAACGTCAGGGTGGCGGAAACACCATATATTTT
>-|-|TRBJ1-5|14|TRBV30
CAWSGGISNQPQHF
TGTGCCTGGAGCGGGGGAATCAGCAATCAGCCCCAGCATTTT
>-|-|TRBJ1-5|13|TRBV6-2/TRBV6-3
CASSYSADQPQHF
TGTGCCAGCAGTTACTCTGCCGATCAGCCCCAGCATTTT
>TRBD1|few|TRBJ1-2|15|TRBV27
CASSSTNDRGKGYTF
TGTGCCAGCAGTTCGACCAATGACAGGGGGAAAGGCTACACCTTC
>-|-|TRBJ1-1|13|TRBV7-3
CASSLVGDTEAFF
TGTGCCAGCAGCTTAGTGGGTGACACTGAAGCTTTCTTT
>-|-|TRBJ1-2|12|TRBV29-1
CSVDRGTYGYTF
TGCAGCGTTGATAGGGGTACCTATGGCTACACCTTC
>-|once|TRBJ1-5|15|TRBV4-1
CASSQGRGTFQPQHF
TGCGCCAGCAGCCAAGGGAGGGGGACATTTCAGCCCCAGCATTTT
>-|-|TRBJ2-1|16|TRBV19
CASSSPNRDRDNEQFF
TGTGCCAGTAGTTCACCAAACCGGGACCGCGACAATGAGCAGTTCTTC
>-|-|TRBJ2-7|12|TRBV29-1
CSAYGDKDEQYF
TGCAGCGCATACGGGGATAAGGACGAGCAGTACTTC
>-|-|TRBJ1-1|15|TRBV3-1/TRBV3-2
CASSLQVGMNTEAFF
TGTGCCAGCAGCCTCCAAGTGGGTATGAACACTGAAGCTTTCTTT
>-|-|TRBJ1-1|14|TRBV6-5
CASSRSISATEAFF
TGTGCCAGCAGTCGCTCCATCTCGGCCACTGAAGCTTTCTTT
>-|-|TRBJ1-2|13|TRBV11-3
CASSFITGQAYTF
TGTGCCAGCAGCTTTATAACAGGGCAGGCCTACACCTTC
>TRBD1|once|TRBJ1-1|14|TRBV7-2
CASSPGQGVPEAFF
TGTGCCAGCAGCCCGGGACAGGGGGTCCCTGAAGCTTTCTTT
>-|-|TRBJ1-2|15|TRBV4-1
CASSQEGRGNYGYTF
TGCGCCAGCAGCCAAGAAGGCAGGGGTAACTATGGCTACACCTTC
>-|-|TRBJ2-1|14|TRBV4-3
CASSQEDTGNEQFF
TGCGCCAGCAGCCAAGAAGACACCGGGAATGAGCAGTTCTTC
>TRBD1|-|TRBJ1-1|16|TRBV7-8
CASSPRGGQGFTEAFF
TGTGCCAGCAGCCCTAGGGGGGGACAGGGTTTCACTGAAGCTTTCTTT
>-|-|TRBJ1-1|14|TRBV4-1
CASSQGNGPTEAFF
TGCGCCAGCAGCCAGGGTAACGGCCCCACTGAAGCTTTCTTT
>-|once|TRBJ1-5|14|TRBV5-5
CASSLGSANQPQHF
TGTGCCAGCAGCTTGGGGTCAGCCAATCAGCCCCAGCATTTT
>-|-|TRBJ1-5|14|TRBV13
CASSRGGGREPQHF
TGTGCCAGCAGCCGTGGTGGGGGGAGGGAGCCCCAGCATTTT